Shown below are 20 T cell receptor beta chains from a single sample sequenced in a study of blood T cell repertoires in COVID-19. The assay was immunoSEQ multiplex PCR, and TCRdb's table has in-frame clones only and misses some. The sample contains about 46,000 clones, approximately 88% of which appear only once. Sequencing input: peripheral blood. The receptors were sampled from a man aged 50-59 years with acute or convalescent COVID-19.

The chain carries TRBV7-2 and TRBJ2-3, with D possibly TRBD1 on 5 matching bases. Per the germline V gene, CDR1 is SGHTA and CDR2 is FQGNSA. This CDR3 has 14 residues. Trimming took off 5 bases at V and 6 bases at J, with 15 bases between the two ends. This CDR3 reads CASSPGLGGDTQYF. In DNA, the CDR3 is TGTGCCAGCAGCCCAGGGTTGGGTGGGGATACGCAGTATTTT.

The CDR3 loop is CASSPFEGRVDSPLHF. DNA of the CDR3: TGTGCCAGCTCACCATTCGAGGGGAGGGTCGATTCACCCCTCCACTTT. This chain links TRBV18 with TRBJ1-6; tentative D call: TRBD1 (5 bases). V was clipped by 2 bases and J by 8 bases, with 16 bases between them. The CDR3 consists of 16 residues. From germline, CDR1 is KGHSH and CDR2 LQKENI.

The CDR3 is CASSQDYRNSPLHF. DNA of the CDR3: TGCGCCAGCAGCCAAGATTACCGGAATTCACCCCTCCACTTT. The rearrangement uses TRBV4-3 and TRBJ1-6; D uncertain. Germline CDR1 is LGHNA and CDR2 is YSLEER. There are 14 residues in the CDR3. V gave up 0 bases and J gave up 7 bases, with 7 bases separating them.

This clone was seen only once. V is TRBV7-9 and J is TRBJ2-2, with 9 nucleotides matching TRBD1. V gave up 2 bases and J gave up 5 bases; unmatched junction bases: 9. Germline V gene data show CDR1 as SEHNR and CDR2 as FQNEAQ (reference sequence). The CDR3 runs 17 residues. The chain's CDR3 is CASSLKGGQGWTGELFF. CDR3 in DNA: TGTGCCAGCAGCTTAAAAGGGGGACAGGGTTGGACCGGGGAGCTGTTTTTT.

This clone showed up just once. The sample contains more than one DNA sequence encoding this CDR3. The rearrangement joins TRBV3-1 (or the pseudogene TRBV3-2) to TRBJ2-5; D gene uncertain. There are 14 residues in the CDR3. Per germline, CDR1 LGHDT and CDR2 YNNKEL (reference sequence). Trimming took off 0 bases at V and 1 base at J, with 6 bases between the two ends. Written as DNA, the CDR3 is TGTGCCAGCAGCCAAGATCCGTCCCAAGAGACCCAGTACTTC. Encoded protein: CASSQDPSQETQYF.

The V gene is TRBV19, the J gene TRBJ1-1, with TRBD1 matching 9 bases. The germline V gene has CDR1 LNHDA and CDR2 SQIVND (reference sequence). J gave up 0 bases and V 4 bases, and 6 bases lay outside the gene matches. This CDR3 spans 16 amino acids. The DNA for the CDR3 is TGTGCCAGTAGTACGGGACAGGGAGCGGTGAACACTGAAGCTTTCTTT. Its translation: CASSTGQGAVNTEAFF.

This clone was seen only once. The chain links TRBV28 to TRBJ1-2; 9 bases are a match to TRBD1. In germline, CDR1 is MDHEN, CDR2 SYDVKM. With V trimmed by 2 bases and J by 2 bases, 3 bases remained unmatched. This CDR3 contains 15 residues. The CDR3 nucleotides read TGTGCCAGCAGTTTAGAACAGGGGGCGAACTATGGCTACACCTTC. Translation gives CASSLEQGANYGYTF.

This chain connects TRBV28 to TRBJ2-1; 10 bases fit TRBD2. The V gene end was trimmed by 6 bases and the J gene end by 5 bases; junction bases not matched to a gene: 7. The CDR3 totals 15 residues. The germline V gene encodes CDR1 MDHEN and CDR2 SYDVKM. This CDR3 is CASRRPGLANNEQFF. In nucleotides, the CDR3 is TGTGCCAGCAGGAGACCGGGACTAGCGAACAATGAGCAGTTCTTC.

This rearrangement joins TRBV7-2 to TRBJ2-1; 12 positions agree with TRBD2. This CDR3 contains 14 residues. Trimming removed 1 base from V and 9 bases from J; junction bases left unmatched: 1. CDR1 is SGHTA, CDR2 FQGNSA, per germline. The CDR3 sequence is CASSLEGLAGEQFF. Written as DNA, the CDR3 is TGTGCCAGCAGCTTAGAGGGACTAGCGGGTGAGCAGTTCTTC.

The rearrangement links TRBV4-3 to TRBJ1-2, with unresolved D. CDR1 and CDR2 from the germline V gene are LGHNA and YSLEER. With 1 base removed from V and 8 bases from J, the gap between germline ends came to 11 bases. CDR3 size: 13 residues. CDR3 in amino acids: CASSQGSFRGYTF. In DNA form, the CDR3 reads TGCGCCAGCAGCCAAGGCTCATTCAGGGGCTACACCTTC.

The rearrangement uses TRBV4-2 and TRBJ2-3, with TRBD2 matching 8 bases. J was trimmed by 2 bases and V by 0 bases; bases with no gene match: 7. Per the germline V gene, CDR1 is LGHNA and CDR2 is YNFKEQ. CDR3 length equals 17 residues. CDR3 residues: CASSQDLSGGSTDTQYF. The DNA of the CDR3 is TGTGCCAGCAGCCAAGATTTAAGCGGGGGTTCCACAGATACGCAGTATTTT.

J is TRBJ1-4 and V is TRBV7-9; D is undetermined. The V and J ends lost 1 base and 3 bases respectively, with 12 bases between them. Germline V gives CDR1 SEHNR, CDR2 FQNEAQ (reference sequence). The CDR3 is made up of 16 amino acids. The CDR3 DNA reads TGTGCCAGCAGCTTAGTTCCCTCGGGGTCTAATGAAAAACTGTTTTTT. Encoded protein: CASSLVPSGSNEKLFF.

The CDR3 protein is CASSRTVAQETQYF. The CDR3 nucleotides read TGTGCCAGCAGCCGGACAGTGGCGCAAGAGACCCAGTACTTC. The V and J genes are TRBV6-5 and TRBJ2-5, with D perhaps matching TRBD1 (6 bases). Germline-derived CDR1 and CDR2 are MNHEY and SVGAGI. V lost 6 bases, J lost 2 bases, and 13 bases lay in between. The CDR3 loop spans 14 amino acids.

The V and J genes are TRBV29-1 and TRBJ1-2; possible D gene TRBD1, 6 bases. The CDR3 spans 14 residues. The V end was cut by 6 bases, the J end by 6 bases, with 20 bases between. From germline, CDR1 is SQVTM and CDR2 ANQGSEA. CDR3 sequence (DNA): TGCAGCGTCGAAACAATACAGGGATTAAATGGCTACACCTTC. It translates to CSVETIQGLNGYTF.

In its sample, this clone was seen once. The rearrangement joins TRBV19 to TRBJ1-2; the D is unclear. The CDR3 totals 12 residues. The germline gives CDR1 LNHDA, CDR2 SQIVND (reference sequence). The V end was cut by 9 bases, the J end by 5 bases, with 13 bases between. CDR3 region: CASARSPYGYTF. CDR3 DNA: TGTGCCAGCGCTAGGTCCCCGTATGGCTACACCTTC. Variable domain in full (rest from reference TRBV19 and TRBJ1-2): DGGITQSPKYLFRKEGQNVTLSCEQNLNHDAMYWYRQDPGQGLRLIYYSQIVNDFQKGDIAEGYSVSREKKESFPLTVTSAQKNPTAFYLCASARSPYGYTFGSGTRLTVV.

The chain links TRBV11-2 to TRBJ2-7; D remains unclear. Germline V gene data show CDR1 as SGHAT and CDR2 as FQNNGV. The CDR3 contains 13 residues. V lost 1 base, J lost 3 bases, and 7 bases lay in between. The CDR3 region is CASSLVAGYEQYF. The DNA of the CDR3 is TGTGCCAGCAGCTTAGTAGCCGGCTACGAGCAGTACTTC.

The CDR3 spells CASSLVAGGTGEQFF. The CDR3 coding sequence is TGTGCCAGCAGCTTGGTCGCGGGGGGGACCGGTGAGCAGTTCTTC. This chain links TRBV5-6 with TRBJ2-1; 9 nucleotides align to TRBD2. CDR3 size: 15 residues. Trimming cost V 0 bases and J 9 bases; bases outside gene matches: 7. Germline V gene lookup returns CDR1 SGHDT and CDR2 YYEEEE.

The chain recombines TRBV7-3 with TRBJ1-1, with 8 bases matching TRBD1. V was pared by 5 bases and J by 4 bases, with 9 bases of the junction left unmatched. CDR3 length: 15 residues. Germline V gives CDR1 SGHTA, CDR2 FQGTGA. CDR3 DNA sequence: TGTGCCAGCAGCCAATCTCAGGGGGCGGGCACTGAAGCTTTCTTT. Translation: CASSQSQGAGTEAFF.

J is TRBJ1-4 and V is TRBV7-6; 9 bases align to TRBD1. The germline gives CDR1 SGHVS, CDR2 FNYEAQ. With V trimmed by 1 base and J by 4 bases, 4 bases remained unmatched. The CDR3 length is 16 residues. CDR3: CASSLGGTGSNEKLFF. Written as DNA, the CDR3 is TGTGCCAGCAGCTTAGGGGGGACAGGGAGTAATGAAAAACTGTTTTTT.

V is TRBV7-8 and J is TRBJ1-3; D remains unclear. The V gene lost 5 bases and the J gene lost 14 bases, with 13 bases spanning the gap. CDR3 length equals 11 residues. CDR1 is SGHVS and CDR2 is FQNEAQ in the germline V gene. The CDR3 DNA follows: TGTGCCAGCAGCCCAGCCAGATCCTTATATTTT. It specifies CASSPARSLYF.